The T cell receptor (beta chain) described here comes from a study of T cells in women clearing cervical HPV infection. Looking at the study overall: Cases were women with histologically confirmed HPV16-related CIN3 or worse, including a couple of invasive cancers. Cases' blood sampling followed lesion detection by median approximately 150 days (90 to 200). Notes on the study in general: CIN3+ cases had significantly higher TCR repertoire richness than controls, but evenness did not differ.

Remarks on this clone: What it binds is not known.

Assay: immunoSEQ multiplex PCR; the TCRdb copy retains only in-frame clones and omits some. The sample has tens of thousands of clones. What was sequenced was blood buffy coat. This sequence originates from a woman aged 18 to 69 with a cervical HPV16 infection that either progressed to CIN3+ or cleared (not recorded which).

Here the CDR3 reads CASSLTWTSGSLFSYNEQFF. The covered CDR3 bases are TGTGCCAGCAGCTTAACCTGGACTAGCGGGAGCTTATTCTCCTACAATGAG. The genes are TRBV7-3 and TRBJ2-1; TRBD2 aligns across 13 bases. The read ends 3 residues shy of where the CDR3 ends; the end is completed using the germline J gene. The CDR3 length is 20 residues. CDR1 and CDR2 (germline): SGHTA, FQGTGA. The ends lost 0 bases at V and 0 bases at J; junction bases unmatched: 8.